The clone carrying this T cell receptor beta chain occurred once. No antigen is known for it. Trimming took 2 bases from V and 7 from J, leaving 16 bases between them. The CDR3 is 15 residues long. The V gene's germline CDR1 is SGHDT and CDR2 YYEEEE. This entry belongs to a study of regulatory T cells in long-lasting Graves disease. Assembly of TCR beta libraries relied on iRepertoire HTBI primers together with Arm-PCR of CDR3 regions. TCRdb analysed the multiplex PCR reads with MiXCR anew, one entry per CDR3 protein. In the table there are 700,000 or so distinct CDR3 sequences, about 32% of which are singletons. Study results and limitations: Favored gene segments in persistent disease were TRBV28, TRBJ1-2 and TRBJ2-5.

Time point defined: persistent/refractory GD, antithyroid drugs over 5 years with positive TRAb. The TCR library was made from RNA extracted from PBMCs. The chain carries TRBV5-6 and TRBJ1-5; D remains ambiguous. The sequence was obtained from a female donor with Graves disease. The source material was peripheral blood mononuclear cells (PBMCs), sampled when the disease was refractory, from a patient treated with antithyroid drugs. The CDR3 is CASSFRQAPDQPQHF. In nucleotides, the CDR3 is TGTGCCAGCAGCTTCCGTCAGGCCCCGGACCAGCCCCAGCATTTT.